This T cell receptor beta chain is from a study of cytomegalovirus exposure and HLA in healthy donors. Study findings and constraints: The dataset shows that most TCR sequences were rare, while some public TCRs occurred in many donors. Previous analysis showed most TCR beta V segments were productive about 87% or about 30% of the time. Sequencing had likely introduced a cluster of highly shared sequence variants as an artifact.

There are 15 residues in the CDR3. V lost 0 bases to trimming and J lost 1 base, with 8 bases between them. Germline V gives CDR1 SGHRS, CDR2 YFSETQ. PCR primers comprised 60 Vbeta and 13 Jbeta primers. Produced via immunoSEQ multiplex PCR; TCRdb's table is partial and in-frame only. The sample has about 59,000 clones; just under 75% are singletons. A note on this clone: Antigen unknown.

Unrecorded immune exposure was likely among donors, who were nominally healthy when sampled. Sequenced input: PBMCs. The chain has TRBV5-1 and TRBJ1-3; no firm D call. The source of this sequence is a man under 40 in good health and CMV-seropositive. CDR3 region: CASSLAGSSGNTIYF. The CDR3 DNA reads TGCGCCAGCAGCTTGGCCGGGTCTTCTGGAAACACCATATATTTT.